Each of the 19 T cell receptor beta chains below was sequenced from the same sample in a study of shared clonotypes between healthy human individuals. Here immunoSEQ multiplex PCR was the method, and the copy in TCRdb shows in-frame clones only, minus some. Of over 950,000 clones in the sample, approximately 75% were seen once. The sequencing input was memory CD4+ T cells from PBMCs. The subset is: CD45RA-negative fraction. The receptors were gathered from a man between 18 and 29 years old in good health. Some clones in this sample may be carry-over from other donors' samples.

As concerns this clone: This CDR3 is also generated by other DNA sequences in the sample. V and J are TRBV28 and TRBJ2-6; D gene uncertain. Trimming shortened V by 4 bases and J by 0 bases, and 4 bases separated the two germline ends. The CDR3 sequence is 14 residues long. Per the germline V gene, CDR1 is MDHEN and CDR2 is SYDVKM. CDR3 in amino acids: CASSSSSGANVLTF. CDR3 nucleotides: TGTGCCAGCAGTTCTTCCTCTGGGGCCAACGTCCTGACTTTC.

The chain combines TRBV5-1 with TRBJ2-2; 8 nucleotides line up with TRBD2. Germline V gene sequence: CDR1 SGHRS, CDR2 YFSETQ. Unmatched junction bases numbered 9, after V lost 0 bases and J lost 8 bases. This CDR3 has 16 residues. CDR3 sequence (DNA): TGCGCCAGCAGCTTGGGACTAGCGACTCCGTCGGGGGAGCTGTTTTTT. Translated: CASSLGLATPSGELFF.

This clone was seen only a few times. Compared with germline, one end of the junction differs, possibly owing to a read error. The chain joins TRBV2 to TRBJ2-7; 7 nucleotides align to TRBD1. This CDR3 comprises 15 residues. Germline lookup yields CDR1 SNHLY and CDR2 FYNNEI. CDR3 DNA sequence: TGTGCCAGCAGGGAAGGACAGGTCGGCACCTACGAGCAGTACTTC. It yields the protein CASREGQVGTYEQYF.

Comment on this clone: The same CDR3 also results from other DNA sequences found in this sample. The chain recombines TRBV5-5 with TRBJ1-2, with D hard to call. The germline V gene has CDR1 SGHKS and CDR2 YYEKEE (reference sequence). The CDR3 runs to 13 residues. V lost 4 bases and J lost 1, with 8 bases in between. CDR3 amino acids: CASSPGDNYGYTF. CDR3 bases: TGTGCCAGCAGCCCCGGGGATAACTATGGCTACACCTTC.

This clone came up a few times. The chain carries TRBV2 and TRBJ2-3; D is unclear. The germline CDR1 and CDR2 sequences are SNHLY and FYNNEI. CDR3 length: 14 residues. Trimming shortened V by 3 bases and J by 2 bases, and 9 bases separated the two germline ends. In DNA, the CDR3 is TGTGCCAGCAGTGAGGTCAGCTACACAGATACGCAGTATTTT. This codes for CASSEVSYTDTQYF.

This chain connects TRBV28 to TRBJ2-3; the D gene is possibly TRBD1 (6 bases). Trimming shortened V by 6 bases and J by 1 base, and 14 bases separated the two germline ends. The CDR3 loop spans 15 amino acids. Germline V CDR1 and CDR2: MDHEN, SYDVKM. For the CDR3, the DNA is TGTGCCAGCAGGGGACAATCAATTGGCACAGATACGCAGTATTTT. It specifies CASRGQSIGTDTQYF.

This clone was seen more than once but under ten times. CDR3 region: CASSFLGQRDEPQHF. For the CDR3, the DNA is TGTGCCAGCAGCTTTCTAGGACAGAGAGATGAGCCCCAGCATTTT. This chain uses TRBV5-6 with TRBJ1-5, with D perhaps matching TRBD1 (6 bases). V was shortened by 2 bases and J by 8 bases, with 17 bases between the two germline ends. The CDR3 runs to 15 residues. CDR1 SGHDT and CDR2 YYEEEE come from the germline V gene.

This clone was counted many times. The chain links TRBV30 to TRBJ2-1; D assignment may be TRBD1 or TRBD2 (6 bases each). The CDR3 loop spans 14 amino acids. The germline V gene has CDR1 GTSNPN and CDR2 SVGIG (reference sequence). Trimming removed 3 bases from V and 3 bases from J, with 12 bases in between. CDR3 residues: CAWSGGGGYNEQFF. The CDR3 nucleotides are TGTGCCTGGAGCGGAGGGGGAGGCTACAATGAGCAGTTCTTC.

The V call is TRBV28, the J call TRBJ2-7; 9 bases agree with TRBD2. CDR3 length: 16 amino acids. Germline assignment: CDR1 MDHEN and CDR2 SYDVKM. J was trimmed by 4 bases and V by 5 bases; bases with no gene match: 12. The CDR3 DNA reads TGTGCCAGCAGTCTCAACCTATGGCGGGAGGGTTACGAGCAGTACTTC. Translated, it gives CASSLNLWREGYEQYF.

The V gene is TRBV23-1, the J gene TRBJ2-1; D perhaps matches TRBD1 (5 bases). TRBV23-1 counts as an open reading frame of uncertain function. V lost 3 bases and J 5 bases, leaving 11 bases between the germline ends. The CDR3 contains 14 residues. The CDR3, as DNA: TGCGCCAGCAGTCACCCCGACAGAAACAATGAGCAGTTCTTC. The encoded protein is CASSHPDRNNEQFF.

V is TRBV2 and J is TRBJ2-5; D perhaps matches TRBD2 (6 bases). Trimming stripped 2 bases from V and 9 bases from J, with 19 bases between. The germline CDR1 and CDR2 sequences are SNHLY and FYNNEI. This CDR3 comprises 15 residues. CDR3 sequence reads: CASSEITAPGGSQYF. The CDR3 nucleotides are TGTGCCAGCAGTGAAATAACGGCTCCTGGGGGGTCCCAGTACTTC.

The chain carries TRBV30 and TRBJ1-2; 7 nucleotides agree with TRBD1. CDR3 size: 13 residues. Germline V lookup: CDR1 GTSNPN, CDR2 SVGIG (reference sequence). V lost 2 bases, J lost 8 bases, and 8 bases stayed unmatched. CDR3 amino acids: CAWSRGPYGGYTF. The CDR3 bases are TGTGCCTGGAGTAGGGGGCCCTATGGAGGCTACACCTTC. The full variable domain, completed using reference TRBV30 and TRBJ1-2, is SQTIHQWPATLVQPVGSPLSLECTVEGTSNPNLYWYRQAAGRGLQLLFYSVGIGQISSEVPQNLSASRPQDRQFILSSKKLLLSDSGFYLCAWSRGPYGGYTFGSGTRLTVV.

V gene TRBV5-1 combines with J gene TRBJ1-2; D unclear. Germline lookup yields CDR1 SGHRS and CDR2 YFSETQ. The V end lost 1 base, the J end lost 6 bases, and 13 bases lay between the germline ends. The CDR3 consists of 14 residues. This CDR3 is CASSLSTDYNGYTF. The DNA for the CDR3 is TGCGCCAGCAGCTTGTCCACTGACTATAATGGCTACACCTTC.

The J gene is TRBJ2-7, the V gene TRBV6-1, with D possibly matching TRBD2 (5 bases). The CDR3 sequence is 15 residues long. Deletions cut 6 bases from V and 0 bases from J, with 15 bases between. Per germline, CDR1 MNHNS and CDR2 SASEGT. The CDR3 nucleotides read TGTGCCAGCAGCCAACTAGTATTCGGCTCCTACGAGCAGTACTTC. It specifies CASSQLVFGSYEQYF.

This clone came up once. The CDR3 sequence: CASSLRLTGLGTEAFF. CDR3 nucleotide sequence: TGTGCCAGCAGCTTACGGTTGACAGGGTTAGGCACTGAAGCTTTCTTT. The V gene is TRBV7-8, the J gene TRBJ1-1, with 7 bases lining up with TRBD1. Germline CDR1 is SGHVS and CDR2 is FQNEAQ. V was clipped by 2 bases and J by 4 bases; unmatched bases: 10. This CDR3 comprises 16 residues.

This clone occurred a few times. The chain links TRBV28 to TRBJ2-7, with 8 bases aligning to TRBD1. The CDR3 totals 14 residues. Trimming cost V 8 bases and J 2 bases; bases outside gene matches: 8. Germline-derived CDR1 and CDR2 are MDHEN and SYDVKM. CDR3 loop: CASQHPGQAYEQYF. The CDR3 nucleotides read TGTGCCAGCCAACACCCGGGACAGGCCTACGAGCAGTACTTC.

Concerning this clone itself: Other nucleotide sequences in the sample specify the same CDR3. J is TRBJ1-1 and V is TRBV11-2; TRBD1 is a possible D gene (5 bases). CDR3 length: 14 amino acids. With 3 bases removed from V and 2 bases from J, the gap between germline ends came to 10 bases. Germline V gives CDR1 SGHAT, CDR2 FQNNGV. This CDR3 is CASSLGRANTEAFF. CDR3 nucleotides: TGTGCCAGCAGCTTGGGCAGGGCTAACACTGAAGCTTTCTTT.

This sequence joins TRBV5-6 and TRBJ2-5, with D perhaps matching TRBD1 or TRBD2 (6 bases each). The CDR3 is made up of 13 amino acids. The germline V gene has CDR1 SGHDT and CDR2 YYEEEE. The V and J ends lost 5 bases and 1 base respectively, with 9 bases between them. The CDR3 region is CASREGGQETQYF. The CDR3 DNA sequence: TGTGCCAGCAGGGAGGGGGGCCAAGAGACCCAGTACTTC.

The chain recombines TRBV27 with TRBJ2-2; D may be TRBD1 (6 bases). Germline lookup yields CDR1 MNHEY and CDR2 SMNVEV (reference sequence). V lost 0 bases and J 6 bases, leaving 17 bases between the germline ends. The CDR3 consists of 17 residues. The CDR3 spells CASSLSYKNRVSGELFF. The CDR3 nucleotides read TGTGCCAGCAGTTTATCGTACAAAAACAGGGTTTCCGGGGAGCTGTTTTTT.